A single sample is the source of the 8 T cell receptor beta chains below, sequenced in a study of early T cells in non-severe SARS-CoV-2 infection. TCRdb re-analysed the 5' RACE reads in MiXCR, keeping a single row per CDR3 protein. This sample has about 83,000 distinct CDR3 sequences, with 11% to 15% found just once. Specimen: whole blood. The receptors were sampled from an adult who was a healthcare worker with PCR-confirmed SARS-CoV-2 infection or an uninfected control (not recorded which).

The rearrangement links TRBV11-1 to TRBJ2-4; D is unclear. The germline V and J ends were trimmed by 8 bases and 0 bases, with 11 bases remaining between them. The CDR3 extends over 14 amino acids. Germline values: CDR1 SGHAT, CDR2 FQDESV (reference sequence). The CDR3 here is CASSSGLAKNIQYF. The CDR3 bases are TGTGCCAGCTCCTCGGGTCTAGCCAAAAACATTCAGTACTTC.

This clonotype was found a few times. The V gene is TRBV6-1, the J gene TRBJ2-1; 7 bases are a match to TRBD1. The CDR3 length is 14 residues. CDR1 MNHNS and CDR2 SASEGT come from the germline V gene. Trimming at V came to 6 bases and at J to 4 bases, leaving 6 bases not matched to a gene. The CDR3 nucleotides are TGTGCCAGCAGCCGGGACAGCGGATACAATGAGCAGTTCTTC. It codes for CASSRDSGYNEQFF.

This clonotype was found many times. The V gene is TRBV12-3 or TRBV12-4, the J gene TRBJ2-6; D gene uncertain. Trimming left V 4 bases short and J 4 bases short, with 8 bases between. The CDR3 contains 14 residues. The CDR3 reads CASSWAAGANVLTF. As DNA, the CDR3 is TGTGCCAGCAGTTGGGCAGCCGGGGCCAACGTCCTGACTTTC.

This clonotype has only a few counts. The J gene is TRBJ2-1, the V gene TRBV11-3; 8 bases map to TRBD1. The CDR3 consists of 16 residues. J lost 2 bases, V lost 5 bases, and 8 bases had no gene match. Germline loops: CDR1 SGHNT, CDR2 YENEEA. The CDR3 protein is CASSLGQGETYNEQFF. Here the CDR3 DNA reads TGTGCCAGCAGCCTAGGACAGGGAGAGACCTACAATGAGCAGTTCTTC.

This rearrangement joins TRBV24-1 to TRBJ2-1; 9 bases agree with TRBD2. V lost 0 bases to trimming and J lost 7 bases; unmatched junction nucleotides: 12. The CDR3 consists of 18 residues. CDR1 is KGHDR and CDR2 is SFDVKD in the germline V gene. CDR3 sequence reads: CATSDLPRGSGRNNEQFF. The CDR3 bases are TGTGCCACCAGTGATTTGCCCCGGGGTAGCGGGAGAAATAATGAGCAGTTCTTC.

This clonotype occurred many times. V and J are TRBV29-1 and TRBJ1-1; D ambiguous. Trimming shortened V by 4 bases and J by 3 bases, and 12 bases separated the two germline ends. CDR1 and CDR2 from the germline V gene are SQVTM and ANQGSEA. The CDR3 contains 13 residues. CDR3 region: CSVVVAADTEAFF. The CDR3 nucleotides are TGCAGCGTTGTTGTTGCGGCGGACACTGAAGCTTTCTTT. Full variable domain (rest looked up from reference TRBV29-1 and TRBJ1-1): SAVISQKPSRDICQRGTSLTIQCQVDSQVTMMFWYRQQPGQSLTLIATANQGSEATYESGFVIDKFPISRPNLTFSTLTVSNMSPEDSSIYLCSVVVAADTEAFFGQGTRLTVV.

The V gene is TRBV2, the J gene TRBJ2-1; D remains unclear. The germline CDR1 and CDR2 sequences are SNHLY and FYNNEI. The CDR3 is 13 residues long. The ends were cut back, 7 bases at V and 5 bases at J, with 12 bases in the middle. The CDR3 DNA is TGTGCCAGCATTGTAGGTCCTCACAATGAGCAGTTCTTC. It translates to CASIVGPHNEQFF.

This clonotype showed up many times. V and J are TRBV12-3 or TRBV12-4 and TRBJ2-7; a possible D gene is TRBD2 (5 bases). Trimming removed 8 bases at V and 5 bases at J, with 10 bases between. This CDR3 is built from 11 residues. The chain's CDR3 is CASGWGDEQYF. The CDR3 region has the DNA TGTGCCAGCGGATGGGGAGACGAGCAGTACTTC.